The rows below give T cell receptor beta chains drawn from one sample of a study of cytomegalovirus exposure and HLA in healthy donors. Generated by immunoSEQ multiplex PCR, the TCRdb table keeps only in-frame clones and is missing some. Here the sample spans about 190,000 clones, approximately 82% being singletons. Sequencing was done on a sample of PBMCs. All receptors derive from a man aged 35 to 55 in good health and CMV-seropositive. Both conserved end residues are part of each CDR3. Fields, in order: V gene, J gene, D gene, clone size, CDR3 protein, CDR3 DNA. The D gene is left open where the match is weak. Some rows mark clone size as missing; the rest say once, few, many or name a class of expanded clone.

V: TRBV5-1; J: TRBJ1-4; D: TRBD1; size: few; CDR3: CASSTTPGQGTKEKLFF; DNA: TGCGCCAGCAGCACCACCCCGGGACAGGGTACAAAGGAAAAACTGTTTTTT
V: TRBV19; J: TRBJ1-5; D: -; size: -; CDR3: CASSINDPGGQPQHF; DNA: TGTGCCAGTAGTATCAACGATCCCGGGGGTCAGCCCCAGCATTTT
V: TRBV7-2; J: TRBJ2-7; D: -; size: -; CDR3: CASSLAAGGVLSYEQYF; DNA: TGTGCCAGCAGCTTAGCGGCGGGCGGGGTGCTCTCCTACGAGCAGTACTTC
V: TRBV6-1; J: TRBJ2-7; D: -; size: -; CDR3: CASSRGRTYEQYF; DNA: TGTGCCAGCAGTAGGGGGAGAACCTACGAGCAGTACTTC
V: TRBV19; J: TRBJ2-1; D: TRBD2; size: -; CDR3: CASGGLAGGYNEQFF; DNA: TGTGCCAGTGGGGGACTAGCGGGAGGGTACAATGAGCAGTTCTTC
V: TRBV9; J: TRBJ2-3; D: TRBD2; size: -; CDR3: CASSVDLGRAPDTQYF; DNA: TGTGCCAGCAGCGTAGATTTGGGGAGGGCCCCAGATACGCAGTATTTT
V: TRBV5-4; J: TRBJ2-5; D: -; size: -; CDR3: CASSLGHGEGKTQYF; DNA: TGTGCCAGCAGCTTGGGCCACGGGGAAGGGAAGACCCAGTACTTC
V: TRBV2; J: TRBJ1-5; D: -; size: once; CDR3: CASSESGAGINQPQHF; DNA: TGTGCCAGCAGTGAAAGCGGGGCGGGAATCAATCAGCCCCAGCATTTT
V: TRBV6-4; J: TRBJ2-1; D: TRBD2; size: few; CDR3: CASSFGTSGSTGPNEQFF; DNA: TGTGCCAGCAGTTTTGGTACTAGCGGGAGTACGGGGCCCAATGAGCAGTTCTTC
V: TRBV7-2; J: TRBJ2-7; D: -; size: once; CDR3: CASNNFVGYSGSYEQYF; DNA: TGTGCCAGCAACAACTTCGTCGGGTATAGCGGCTCCTACGAGCAGTACTTC
V: TRBV6-1; J: TRBJ2-3; D: -; size: -; CDR3: CASSELGRYTDTQYF; DNA: TGTGCCAGCAGTGAACTGGGCAGGTACACAGATACGCAGTATTTT
V: TRBV9; J: TRBJ2-7; D: TRBD1; size: -; CDR3: CASSPRTGSYEQYF; DNA: TGTGCCAGCAGCCCCCGGACAGGGTCCTACGAGCAGTACTTC
V: TRBV4-2; J: TRBJ2-3; D: -; size: few; CDR3: CASSQPGAGEADTQYF; DNA: TGTGCCAGCAGCCAGCCAGGGGCGGGAGAGGCAGATACGCAGTATTTT
V: TRBV10-3; J: TRBJ2-1; D: TRBD2; size: few; CDR3: CAINPAGGPGYNEQFF; DNA: TGTGCCATCAACCCAGCGGGAGGGCCGGGATACAATGAGCAGTTCTTC
V: TRBV6-4; J: TRBJ1-1; D: -; size: -; CDR3: CASREQGYGNTEAFF; DNA: TGTGCCAGCAGGGAACAGGGTTATGGGAACACTGAAGCTTTCTTT
V: TRBV9; J: TRBJ2-7; D: -; size: -; CDR3: CASSVGGAELTYEQYF; DNA: TGTGCCAGCAGCGTAGGTGGGGCAGAATTAACCTACGAGCAGTACTTC
V: TRBV5-1; J: TRBJ2-2; D: -; size: -; CDR3: CASSLSFGNTGELFF; DNA: TGCGCCAGCAGCTTATCCTTCGGGAACACCGGGGAGCTGTTTTTT
V: TRBV27; J: TRBJ2-1; D: -; size: -; CDR3: CASSRNLVEQFF; DNA: TGTGCCAGCAGTCGCAATTTAGTTGAGCAGTTCTTC
V: TRBV11-1; J: TRBJ1-1; D: -; size: -; CDR3: CASSLVGPGRAFF; DNA: TGTGCCAGCAGCTTAGTAGGCCCCGGGAGGGCTTTCTTT
V: TRBV5-5; J: TRBJ2-2; D: TRBD2; size: once; CDR3: CASSLWGGAGNTGELFF; DNA: TGTGCCAGCAGCTTGTGGGGTGGAGCGGGAAACACCGGGGAGCTGTTTTTT
V: TRBV7-9; J: TRBJ2-1; D: TRBD2; size: -; CDR3: CASSLATGTSSNEQFF; DNA: TGTGCCAGCAGCTTAGCAACCGGGACTAGCAGCAATGAGCAGTTCTTC
V: TRBV27; J: TRBJ2-3; D: TRBD1; size: few; CDR3: CASSLSRTGNTDTQYF; DNA: TGTGCCAGCAGTTTATCCCGGACAGGGAACACAGATACGCAGTATTTT
V: TRBV23-1; J: TRBJ1-5; D: TRBD1; size: -; CDR3: CASSQGAYRGAQPTPQHF; DNA: TGCGCCAGCAGTCAGGGGGCTTACAGGGGGGCCCAACCTACGCCCCAGCATTTT
V: TRBV30; J: TRBJ2-3; D: -; size: once; CDR3: CAWRAGEDTDTQYF; DNA: TGTGCCTGGAGAGCCGGGGAAGACACAGATACGCAGTATTTT
V: TRBV2; J: TRBJ2-2; D: -; size: -; CDR3: CASRDGSNANTGELFF; DNA: TGTGCCAGCAGGGATGGGAGCAACGCGAACACCGGGGAGCTGTTTTTT
V: TRBV7-2; J: TRBJ2-7; D: -; size: once; CDR3: CASSNGQMDEQYF; DNA: TGTGCCAGCAGCAATGGACAGATGGACGAGCAGTACTTC